The rows below give T cell receptor beta chains drawn from one sample of a study of OX40 agonist ivuxolimab in advanced cancers. Libraries were prepared by immunoSEQ multiplex PCR; TCRdb keeps only in-frame clonotypes and omits some of them. The top ten clones hold roughly 0.31% of a sample with 99,000 or so clones, 90% to 95% of them seen once. The sequencing used CD4+ or CD8+ T cells sorted from blood, collected in a trial of the OX40 agonist ivuxolimab. The receptors derive from an adult with an advanced solid tumor such as melanoma, head and neck, liver or kidney cancer. CDR3s include the opening cysteine and the closing phenylalanine or tryptophan. The order of the fields is J gene, D gene, V gene, clone size, CDR3 DNA, CDR3 protein. A D gene is named only where the DNA matches it firmly. Clone size is stated in some rows and not others, as once, few, many or a class when expanded.

TRBJ2-3 NA TRBV5-1 NA TGCGCCAGCAGCCTCGACCATAATACGCAGTATTTT CASSLDHNTQYF
TRBJ1-5 NA TRBV18 NA TGTGCCAGCTCACCGTTCACCCCGGGACAAAATCAGCCCCAGCATTTT CASSPFTPGQNQPQHF
TRBJ2-1 TRBD1 TRBV18 NA TGTGCCAGCTCACCACTCTGGACAGGCGCGAACTACAATGAGCAGTTCTTC CASSPLWTGANYNEQFF
TRBJ1-6 NA TRBV6-5 once TGTGCCAGCAGTGCCCGACAGAATTCACCCCTCCACTTT CASSARQNSPLHF
TRBJ2-7 NA TRBV20-1 NA TGCAGTCCCAGACAGCAATACGAGCAGTACTTC CSPRQQYEQYF
TRBJ2-1 NA TRBV28 NA TGTGCCATCTTCTCCTACAATGAGCAGTTCTTC CAIFSYNEQFF
TRBJ2-5 NA TRBV29-1 NA TGCAGCGTTGAGGGGGTGGTCGGAGAGACCCAGTACTTC CSVEGVVGETQYF
TRBJ1-3 NA TRBV4-3 NA TGCGCCAGCAGCCAAGATCTATCCAGTTCTTCTGGAAACACCATATATTTT CASSQDLSSSSGNTIYF
TRBJ2-2 TRBD2 TRBV7-3 NA TGTGCCAGCAGCTTATTCCCTCAGCGGGAGAACACCGGGGAGCTGTTTTTT CASSLFPQRENTGELFF
TRBJ1-1 TRBD1 TRBV25-1 NA TGTGCCAGCTCACAGGGGGCCTTGGGTACTGAAGCTTTCTTT CASSQGALGTEAFF
TRBJ1-2 TRBD1 TRBV7-2 NA TGTGCCAGCAGCTTGTCCGGGACAGGGAACTATGGCTACACCTTC CASSLSGTGNYGYTF
TRBJ2-7 NA TRBV6-5 NA TGTGCCAGCCAAGACCACTACGAGCAGTACTTC CASQDHYEQYF
TRBJ2-3 TRBD2 TRBV11-3 NA TGTGCCAGCAGCTTAGATCTAGCGGGAGCTACGCAGTATTTT CASSLDLAGATQYF
TRBJ2-4 NA TRBV7-2 NA TGTGCCAGCAGCCTTAGCGGAATTCTAGCCAAAAACATTCAGTACTTC CASSLSGILAKNIQYF
TRBJ2-1 NA TRBV10-3 NA TGTGCCATCAGTGAATCACAGGGTTCGCGAAATGAGCAGTTCTTC CAISESQGSRNEQFF
TRBJ1-1 NA TRBV5-1 few TGCGCCAGCAGCTTAGGTTCGGGGCCCGAAGCTTTCTTT CASSLGSGPEAFF
TRBJ1-5 NA TRBV28 once TGTGCCAGCAGTTTCGGGGGTGCGAGCAATCAGCCCCAGCATTTT CASSFGGASNQPQHF
TRBJ2-6 TRBD1 TRBV28 NA TGTGCCAGCAGGCGACAGGGGCCCGGGGCCAACGTCCTGACTTTC CASRRQGPGANVLTF
TRBJ2-5 TRBD1 TRBV7-8 NA TGTGCCAGCAGCTTAGTTGGCTTAGAGGGGACAGGGATATTTGAGACCCAGTACTTC CASSLVGLEGTGIFETQYF
TRBJ2-3 TRBD2 TRBV7-2 NA TGTGCCAGCAGCTTTTACGGGAGGGTAGATACGCAGTATTTT CASSFYGRVDTQYF
TRBJ1-6 NA TRBV2 NA TGTGCCACAGGTTCGGGACGGTTTAATTCACCCCTCCACTTT CATGSGRFNSPLHF
TRBJ2-7 NA TRBV7-2 NA TGTGCCAGCAGCTTAGGGGACTTGGGGGACCAGTACTTC CASSLGDLGDQYF
TRBJ2-7 TRBD2 TRBV6-1 NA TGTGCCAGCAGTGAAAGAGGGGCGGGAGGGAGGTACGAGCAGTACTTC CASSERGAGGRYEQYF
TRBJ2-3 NA TRBV7-9 NA TGTGCCAGCAGCCCTGGACAGAGCACAGATACGCAGTATTTT CASSPGQSTDTQYF
TRBJ2-2 NA TRBV19 NA TGTGCCAGTACCAATAGGGGGGCGAACACCGGGGAGCTGTTTTTT CASTNRGANTGELFF
TRBJ2-7 NA TRBV27 NA TGTGCCAGCAGTTCACAGGGAGGCGACGAGCAGTACTTC CASSSQGGDEQYF
TRBJ1-4 NA TRBV28 NA TGTGCCAGCAGCCCCCCCTTAGGTCAGGCAGCAACTAATGAAAAACTGTTTTTT CASSPPLGQAATNEKLFF
TRBJ2-7 NA TRBV7-2 NA TGTGCCAGCAGCTTAGCATTTCTCGCCTACGAGCAGTACTTC CASSLAFLAYEQYF
TRBJ1-1 NA TRBV11-2 NA TGTGCCAGCAGCTTAGATCGAGAGACAGACGCAAGAGCTTTCTTT CASSLDRETDARAFF
TRBJ1-2 NA TRBV27 NA TGTGCCAGCAGCCCTCAGAGCTTGCCCACCCAAAATGGCTACACCTTC CASSPQSLPTQNGYTF
TRBJ2-4 NA TRBV6-1 NA TGTGCCAGCAGTACCCAACAGGGAGGCAAAAACATTCAGTACTTC CASSTQQGGKNIQYF
TRBJ2-3 TRBD2 TRBV7-3 NA TGTGCCAGCAGCCCGGGACTAGCGGGAGGGTCAGATACGCAGTATTTT CASSPGLAGGSDTQYF
TRBJ2-2 NA TRBV7-2 NA TGTGCCAGCAGCTTGGCGGGGTTGGGGACCGGGGAGCTGTTTTTT CASSLAGLGTGELFF
TRBJ2-3 NA TRBV6-1 NA TGTGCCAGCAGTGCCAGGGATGGGTCAGATACGCAGTATTTT CASSARDGSDTQYF
TRBJ1-1 NA TRBV18 once TGTGCCAGCTCACAGGGACGGACGAACACTGAAGCTTTCTTT CASSQGRTNTEAFF
TRBJ1-5 NA TRBV19 NA TGTGCCAGTAAGGGTAGCAATCAGCCCCAGCATTTT CASKGSNQPQHF
TRBJ2-5 TRBD2 TRBV7-2 NA TGTGCCAGCAGCTTATTTAGCGGGAGTGATTGGGGTTTAGAGACCCAGTACTTC CASSLFSGSDWGLETQYF